A selection of T cell receptor beta chains follows, all from one sample in a study of shared clonotypes between healthy human individuals. This table comes from immunoSEQ multiplex PCR, and its TCRdb copy is limited to in-frame clones, with some not included. The sample has over 950,000 clones, 77% seen once. The sequencing sample was made of memory CD4+ T cells from PBMCs. These receptors originate from a man between 18 and 35 years old in good health. Some clones in this sample may be carry-over from other donors' samples. The CDR3 runs from the conserved cysteine through the conserved F or W. D genes are given only for firm matches. Size tells how often a clone was seen (once, few, many) or the class of an expanded clone, and some rows leave it out.

size: once
V: TRBV28
J: TRBJ1-2
D: .
CDR3: CASTAGPNYGYTF
DNA: TGTGCCAGCACCGCGGGACCGAACTATGGCTACACCTTC

size: few
V: TRBV2
J: TRBJ2-3
D: TRBD2
CDR3: CASSARREGLDTQYF
DNA: TGTGCCAGCAGTGCTCGGCGGGAGGGACTAGATACGCAGTATTTT

size: .
V: TRBV19
J: TRBJ2-7
D: .
CDR3: CASSTRFKVGEQYF
DNA: TGTGCCAGTAGTACCCGTTTCAAGGTAGGAGAGCAGTACTTC

size: .
V: TRBV7-8
J: TRBJ2-5
D: TRBD2
CDR3: CASSLQTSRETQYF
DNA: TGTGCCAGCAGCTTACAGACTAGCCGGGAGACCCAGTACTTC

size: .
V: TRBV23-1
J: TRBJ2-7
D: .
CDR3: CASSRNRELYEQYF
DNA: TGCGCCAGCAGTCGAAACAGGGAACTCTACGAGCAGTACTTC

size: .
V: TRBV30
J: TRBJ2-1
D: .
CDR3: CAWSPFVHNEQFF
DNA: TGTGCCTGGAGCCCGTTCGTCCACAATGAGCAGTTCTTC

size: .
V: TRBV2
J: TRBJ2-4
D: .
CDR3: CASSDRGGPREAKNIQYF
DNA: TGTGCCAGCAGTGATCGAGGAGGACCCCGGGAGGCCAAAAACATTCAGTACTTC

size: many
V: TRBV9
J: TRBJ1-2
D: .
CDR3: CASNMGTRNYGYTF
DNA: TGTGCCAGCAACATGGGGACAAGGAACTATGGCTACACCTTC

size: .
V: TRBV27
J: TRBJ2-6
D: .
CDR3: CASSLSGQTLGANVLTF
DNA: TGTGCCAGCAGTTTATCCGGACAGACTCTAGGGGCCAACGTCCTGACTTTC

size: .
V: TRBV29-1
J: TRBJ1-1
D: TRBD1
CDR3: CSVSTTGGNTEAFF
DNA: TGCAGCGTTTCCACGACAGGGGGGAACACTGAAGCTTTCTTT

size: .
V: TRBV7-9
J: TRBJ2-1
D: .
CDR3: CASSLGGFGSTYNEQFF
DNA: TGTGCCAGCAGCTTAGGAGGGTTCGGGAGTACATACAATGAGCAGTTCTTC

size: .
V: TRBV28
J: TRBJ2-5
D: .
CDR3: CASTLGSAGETQYF
DNA: TGTGCCAGCACCCTTGGGAGCGCGGGAGAGACCCAGTACTTC

size: .
V: TRBV27
J: TRBJ2-6
D: .
CDR3: CASSLGGAGANVLTF
DNA: TGTGCCAGCAGTTTAGGGGGCGCTGGGGCCAACGTCCTGACTTTC

size: .
V: TRBV28
J: TRBJ2-7
D: .
CDR3: CASSEGTDPYEQYF
DNA: TGTGCCAGCAGTGAAGGAACAGATCCCTACGAGCAGTACTTC

size: .
V: TRBV27
J: TRBJ1-1
D: .
CDR3: CASSLAGNTEAFF
DNA: TGTGCCAGCAGTTTGGCGGGGAACACTGAAGCTTTCTTT

size: .
V: TRBV10-1
J: TRBJ2-2
D: TRBD2
CDR3: CASSEFGSGRGSTGELFF
DNA: TGCGCCAGCAGTGAGTTTGGTAGCGGGAGAGGAAGCACCGGGGAGCTGTTTTTT

size: .
V: TRBV6-6
J: TRBJ1-5
D: .
CDR3: CASTKGLPSNQPQHF
DNA: TGTGCCAGCACCAAAGGGTTACCCAGCAATCAGCCCCAGCATTTT

size: few
V: TRBV2
J: TRBJ1-1
D: .
CDR3: CASSWTAEAFF
DNA: TGTGCCAGCAGTTGGACAGCGGAAGCTTTCTTT